This T cell receptor beta chain emerged from a study of breast tumors, draining lymph nodes, adjacent tissues. At least ten counts were recorded for this clonotype. The lymph nodes were axillary draining lymph nodes from breast cancer patients. One entry per CDR3 protein, called by TCRdb with MiXCR from the multiplex PCR reads. The repertoire includes under 250,000 distinct CDR3 sequences, less than 40% of them detected once, and just over 1.4% sits in the top ten. CDR3 length: 13 amino acids. CDR1 is LGHNA and CDR2 is YSLEER in the germline V gene. V dropped 4 bases and J dropped 2 bases, with 6 bases sitting between them.

This chain uses TRBV4-3 with TRBJ1-5; D is undetermined. The sequence was collected from a female donor with breast cancer. Some clones in this sample may be carry-over from other donors' samples. Sample: axillary lymph node tissue. Here the CDR3 reads CASSPHGNQPQHF. The CDR3 nucleotides are TGCGCCAGCAGCCCACATGGCAATCAGCCCCAGCATTTT.